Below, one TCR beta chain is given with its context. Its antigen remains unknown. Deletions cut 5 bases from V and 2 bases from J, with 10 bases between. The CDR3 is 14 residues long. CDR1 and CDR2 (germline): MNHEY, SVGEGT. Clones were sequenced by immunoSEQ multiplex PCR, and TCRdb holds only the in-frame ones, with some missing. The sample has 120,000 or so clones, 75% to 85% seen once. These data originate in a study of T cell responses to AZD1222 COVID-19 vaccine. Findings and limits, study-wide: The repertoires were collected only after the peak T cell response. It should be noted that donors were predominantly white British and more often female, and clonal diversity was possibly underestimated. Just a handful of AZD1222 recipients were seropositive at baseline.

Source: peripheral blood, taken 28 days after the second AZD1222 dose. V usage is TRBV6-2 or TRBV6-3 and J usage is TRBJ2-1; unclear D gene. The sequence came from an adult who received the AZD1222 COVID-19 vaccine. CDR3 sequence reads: CASSQTQTYNEQFF. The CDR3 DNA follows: TGTGCCAGCAGTCAGACACAGACCTACAATGAGCAGTTCTTC.